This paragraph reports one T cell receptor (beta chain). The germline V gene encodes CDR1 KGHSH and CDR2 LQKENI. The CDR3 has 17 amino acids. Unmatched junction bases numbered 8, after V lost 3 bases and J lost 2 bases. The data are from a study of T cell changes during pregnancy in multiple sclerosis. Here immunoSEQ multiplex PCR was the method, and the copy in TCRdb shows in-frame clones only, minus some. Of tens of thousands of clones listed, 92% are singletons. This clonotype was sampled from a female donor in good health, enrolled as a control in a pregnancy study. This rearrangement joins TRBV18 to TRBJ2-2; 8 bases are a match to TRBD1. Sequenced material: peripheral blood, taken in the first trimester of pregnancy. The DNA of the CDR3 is TGTGCCAGCTCACCTCCGGGACAGGCAATTAACACCGGGGAGCTGTTTTTT. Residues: CASSPPGQAINTGELFF.